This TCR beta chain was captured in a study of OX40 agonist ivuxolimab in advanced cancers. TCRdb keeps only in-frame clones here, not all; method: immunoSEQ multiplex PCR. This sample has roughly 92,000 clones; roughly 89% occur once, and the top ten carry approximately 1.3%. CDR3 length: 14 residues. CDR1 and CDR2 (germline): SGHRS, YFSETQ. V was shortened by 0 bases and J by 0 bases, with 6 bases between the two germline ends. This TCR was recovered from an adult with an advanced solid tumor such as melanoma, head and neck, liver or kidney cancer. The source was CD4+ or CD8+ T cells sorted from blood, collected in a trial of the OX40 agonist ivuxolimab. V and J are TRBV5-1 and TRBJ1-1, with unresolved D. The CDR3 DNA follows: TGCGCCAGCAGCTTGGGGGTCATGAACACTGAAGCTTTCTTT. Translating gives CASSLGVMNTEAFF.